This T cell receptor beta chain originates from a study of read filtering for tumor transcriptome and immune sequencing. As for the study in general: Transcriptome libraries were built from DNase-treated RNA. TCR-mapped reads were about 4.05 to 11 million with IR-seq versus roughly 75 to 1,400 with RNA-seq. Whole-study results and caveats: RNA-seq captured clonotypes less deeply and reliably than IR-seq.

There are many counts of this clonotype. Its antigen is as yet unknown. This library used roughly 370 ng RNA and molecular barcoded adaptors spanning alpha/delta and beta/gamma chains. TCRdb passed the reads through MiXCR, listing each CDR3 protein once. The sample carries more than 70,000 distinct CDR3 sequences, about 22% recorded once. Germline CDR1 is LGHDT and CDR2 is YNNKEL (reference sequence). This CDR3 is built from 14 residues. With 0 bases removed from V and 2 bases from J, the gap between germline ends came to 8 bases. Material for sequencing was a population of CD138-negative cells sorted from bone marrow. The J gene is TRBJ2-7, the V gene TRBV3-1; D is unclear. The clonotype originates from a donor aged 40 or older with multiple myeloma. The CDR3 DNA reads as TGTGCCAGCAGCCAAGATCACTCAGCCTACGAGCAGTACTTC. Translated, it gives CASSQDHSAYEQYF.